One TCR beta chain is described in this entry. This clone was observed a handful of times. Its recognized antigen is unknown. There are no base qualities to consult, and no much larger clone falls within one base. Looking up the germline V gene yields CDR1 ENHRY and CDR2 SYGVKD. The CDR3 goes from the cysteine to the phenylalanine over 16 residues. Left in the record is the CDR3 DNA by itself, 48 bases read in frame from the first base. A distance of 16 bases separates the germline ends of V and J, which lose 6 bases and 0 bases respectively. Each donor gave one peripheral blood draw, around 100 mL on average, collected into heparinised tubes. Naive, central memory, regulatory and stem cell-like memory CD4+ T cells were sorted on a BD FACSAria II using a panel including CD45RO, CCR7, CD25, CD127, CD95 and CD27. Purity was above 95% for every sorted population. PBMCs were separated immediately by Lymphoprep density gradient centrifugation and were stained directly, without being cultured. So that batch effects would be minimized, each experiment stained and sorted samples in pairs, pairing one healthy donor with one patient.

The sample belongs to a study of beta chain features in type 1 diabetes (dated by TCRdb to between 2018 and 2020). Regarding the complete study: No differences in mean age, gender distribution, total cell number or subset yield were found between patients and healthy donors. A total of 107,917,701 sorted cells were examined across all samples, and the number of cells per subset was strongly correlated with RNA yield. The study compared TCRB repertoires of sorted circulating CD4+ T cell subsets between recently diagnosed type 1 diabetes patients and matched healthy donors. Naive and central memory subsets were obtained from all 30 or so donors, but regulatory and stem cell-like memory subsets were isolated from only 8 patients and roughly 8 healthy donors.

The entire isolated RNA was reverse transcribed using the High Capacity cDNA Reverse Transcription Kit, and thus expressed TCRB transcripts were sequenced. Deep immunoSEQ sequencing was applied to naive, central memory and regulatory T cell samples, giving an average of roughly 3.5 million total reads per sample. Sorted cells were lysed in RLT buffer, and RNA was extracted using DNase-treated RNeasy Micro or Mini kits according to cell number. Each cell subset was processed separately to prevent cross-contamination, with patient and healthy donor samples processed together. The immunoSEQ multiplex PCR was used to amplify TCRB sequences from cDNA, yielding 87-bp fragments that span the CDR3 region. The amplicons were sequenced using the Illumina HiSeq platform. Per the original workflow: Synthetic template baselines were used to correct PCR bias computationally, reads within Hamming distance 2 were collapsed together, and singletons that could not be merged were discarded. By aligning reads against IMGT, V, D and J genes, CDR3 length, and insertions or deletions at six rearrangement sites were assigned. Within each subset, clonotype counts were normalized to the number of sorted cells before true diversity and Gini coefficients were calculated with the tcR R package. Repertoire sharing was quantified using the overlap coefficient calculated on TCRB nucleotide sequences. As a proxy for the pre-selection repertoire, out-of-frame TCRB sequences from naive cells were analyzed. The source is immuneACCESS, and TCRdb retained only in-frame sequences with V and J called. Part of the clones is not carried over; for the studies checked, unresolved V genes explain less than half of this, and the remainder is unexplained. That table furnishes V, J and clone size, whereas the DNA furnished D and trimming. Across this sample there are fewer than 900,000 clones, with roughly a sixth seen only once. Jointly, the top ten make up 0.02% to 0.025% of the sample.

General conclusions and limits of the study: The naive, central memory and regulatory TCRB repertoires appeared to resemble one another more closely among patients than among healthy donors. Because the HLA sub-analyses included only small numbers of individuals, any influence of HLA type on TCRB rearrangement was left unresolved. Shorter templates might be favored by PCR, yet because patient and control samples were amplified and corrected together, any such skew would affect both groups equally. Because cDNA rather than genomic DNA was sequenced, highly expressing activated cells could have been over-represented, although no difference in activation and CD3 levels was found between groups. At VDJ recombination sites, type 1 diabetes patients had fewer insertions and more deleted nucleotides, which implies abnormalities in thymic rearrangement. In all four CD4+ subsets, TCRB CDR3 length was moderately but significantly shorter in type 1 diabetes patients.

The receptor's source is a woman between 18 and 29 years old in good health. Material: naive CD4+ T cells from blood. Explained via the paper, the cell subset or site label denotes: true naive CD4+ T cells. The chain was built from TRBV10-3 and TRBJ2-3, with the D gene too uncertain to name. The DNA sequence follows: TGTGCCATCAGGGACCCCAAACGAGGAAGCACAGATACGCAGTATTTT. Translation gives CAIRDPKRGSTDTQYF.